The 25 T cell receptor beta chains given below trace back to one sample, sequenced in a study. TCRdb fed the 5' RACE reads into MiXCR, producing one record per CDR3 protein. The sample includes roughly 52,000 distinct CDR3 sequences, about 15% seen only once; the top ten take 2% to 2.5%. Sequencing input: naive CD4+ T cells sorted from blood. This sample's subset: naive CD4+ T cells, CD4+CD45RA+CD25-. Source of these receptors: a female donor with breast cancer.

The CDR3 here is CSARDGSRTSRETQYF. CDR3 nucleotides: TGCAGTGCTAGAGATGGGTCCCGCACTAGTAGAGAGACCCAGTACTTC. The chain has TRBV20-1 and TRBJ2-5; D might be TRBD2 (5 bases). The V end was cut by 0 bases, the J end by 4 bases, with 18 bases between. This CDR3 spans 16 amino acids. The germline V gene has CDR1 DFQATT and CDR2 SNEGSKA (reference sequence).

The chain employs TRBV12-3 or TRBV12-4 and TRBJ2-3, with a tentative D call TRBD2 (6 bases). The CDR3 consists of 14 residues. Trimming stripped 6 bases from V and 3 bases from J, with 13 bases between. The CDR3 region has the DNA TGTGCCAGCAGCCCCCGCCGGGAGACAGATACGCAGTATTTT. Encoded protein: CASSPRRETDTQYF.

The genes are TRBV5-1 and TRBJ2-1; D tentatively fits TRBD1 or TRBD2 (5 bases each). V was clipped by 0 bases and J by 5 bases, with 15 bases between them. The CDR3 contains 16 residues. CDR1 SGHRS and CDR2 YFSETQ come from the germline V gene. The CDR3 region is CASSLVEGPNHNEQFF. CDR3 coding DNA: TGCGCCAGCAGCTTGGTAGAGGGACCGAACCACAATGAGCAGTTCTTC.

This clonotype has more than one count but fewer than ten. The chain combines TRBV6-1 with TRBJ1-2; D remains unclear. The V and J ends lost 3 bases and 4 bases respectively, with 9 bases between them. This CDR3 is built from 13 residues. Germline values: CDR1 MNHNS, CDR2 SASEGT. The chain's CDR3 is CASSDTRGYGYTF. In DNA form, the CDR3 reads TGTGCCAGCAGTGATACCCGGGGCTATGGCTACACCTTC.

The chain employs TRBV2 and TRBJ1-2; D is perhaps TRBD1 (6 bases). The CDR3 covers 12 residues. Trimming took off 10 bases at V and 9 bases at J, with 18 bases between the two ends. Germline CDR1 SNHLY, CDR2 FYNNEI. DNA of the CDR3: TGTGCCACATCCTCGGGGGGGCCGAGCTACACCTTC. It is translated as CATSSGGPSYTF.

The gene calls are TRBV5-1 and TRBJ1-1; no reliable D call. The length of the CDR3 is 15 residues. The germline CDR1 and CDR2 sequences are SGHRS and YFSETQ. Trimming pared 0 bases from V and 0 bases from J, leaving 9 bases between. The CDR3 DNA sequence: TGCGCCAGCAGCTTGGAGGCACGGATGAACACTGAAGCTTTCTTT. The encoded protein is CASSLEARMNTEAFF.

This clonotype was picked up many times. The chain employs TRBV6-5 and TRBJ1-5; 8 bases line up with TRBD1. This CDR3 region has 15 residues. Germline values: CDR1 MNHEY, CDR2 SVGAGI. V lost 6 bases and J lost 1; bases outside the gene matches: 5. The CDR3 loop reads CASRLDRESNQPQHF. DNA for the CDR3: TGTGCCAGCAGACTGGACAGGGAAAGCAATCAGCCCCAGCATTTT.

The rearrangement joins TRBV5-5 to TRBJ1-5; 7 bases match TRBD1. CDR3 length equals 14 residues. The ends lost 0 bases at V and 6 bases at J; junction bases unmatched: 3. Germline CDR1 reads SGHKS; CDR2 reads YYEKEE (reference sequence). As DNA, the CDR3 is TGTGCCAGCAGCTTGGGACAGGGTACTCAGCCCCAGCATTTT. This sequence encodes CASSLGQGTQPQHF.

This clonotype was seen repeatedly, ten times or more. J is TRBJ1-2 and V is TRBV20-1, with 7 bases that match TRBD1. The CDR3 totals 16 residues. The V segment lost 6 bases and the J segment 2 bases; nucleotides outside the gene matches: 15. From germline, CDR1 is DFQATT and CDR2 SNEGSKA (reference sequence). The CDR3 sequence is CSALTLIPGGNYGYTF. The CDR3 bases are TGCAGTGCCCTAACCCTAATTCCAGGGGGGAACTATGGCTACACCTTC.

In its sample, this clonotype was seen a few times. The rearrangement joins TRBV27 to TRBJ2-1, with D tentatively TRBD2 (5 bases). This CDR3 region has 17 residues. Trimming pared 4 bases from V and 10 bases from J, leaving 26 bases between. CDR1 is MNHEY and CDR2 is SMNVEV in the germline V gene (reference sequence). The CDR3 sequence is CASSSPRGAGGPGEQFF. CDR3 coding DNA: TGTGCCAGCAGTTCCCCAAGAGGCGCCGGCGGGCCGGGGGAGCAGTTCTTC.

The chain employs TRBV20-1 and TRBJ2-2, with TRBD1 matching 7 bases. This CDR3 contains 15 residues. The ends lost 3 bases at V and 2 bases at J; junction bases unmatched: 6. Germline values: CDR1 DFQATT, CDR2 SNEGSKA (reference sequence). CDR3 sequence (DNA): TGCAGTGCTAGGGGACAGTGGTCCAACACCGGGGAGCTGTTTTTT. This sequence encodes CSARGQWSNTGELFF.

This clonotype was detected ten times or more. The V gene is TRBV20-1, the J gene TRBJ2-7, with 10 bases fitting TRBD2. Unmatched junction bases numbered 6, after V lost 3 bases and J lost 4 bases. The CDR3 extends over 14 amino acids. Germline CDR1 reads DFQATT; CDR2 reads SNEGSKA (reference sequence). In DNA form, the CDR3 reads TGCAGTGCTAGGATCGTAGCGGGAGGTTACGAGCAGTACTTC. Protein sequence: CSARIVAGGYEQYF.

CDR3 amino acids: CASSQASKGSYNEQFF. The CDR3 DNA is TGCGCCAGCAGCCAAGCCTCAAAAGGGTCCTACAATGAGCAGTTCTTC. The V gene is TRBV4-1, the J gene TRBJ2-1, with D hard to call. CDR1 and CDR2 from the germline V gene are MGHRA and YSYEKL. Trimming shortened V by 1 base and J by 1 base, and 11 bases separated the two germline ends. The CDR3 consists of 16 residues.

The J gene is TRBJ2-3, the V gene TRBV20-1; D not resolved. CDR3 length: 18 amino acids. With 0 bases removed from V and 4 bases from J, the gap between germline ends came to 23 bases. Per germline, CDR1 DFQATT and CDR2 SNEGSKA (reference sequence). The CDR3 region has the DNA TGCAGTGCTAGAGATTTTCAGCTCTCCATAGTGGGCCCAGATACGCAGTATTTT. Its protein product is CSARDFQLSIVGPDTQYF.

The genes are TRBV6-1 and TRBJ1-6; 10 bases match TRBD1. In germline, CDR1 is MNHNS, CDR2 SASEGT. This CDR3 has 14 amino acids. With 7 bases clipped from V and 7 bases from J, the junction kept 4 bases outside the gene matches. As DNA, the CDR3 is TGTGCCAGCAATCGGGACAGGGGAAATTCACCCCTCCACTTT. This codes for CASNRDRGNSPLHF.

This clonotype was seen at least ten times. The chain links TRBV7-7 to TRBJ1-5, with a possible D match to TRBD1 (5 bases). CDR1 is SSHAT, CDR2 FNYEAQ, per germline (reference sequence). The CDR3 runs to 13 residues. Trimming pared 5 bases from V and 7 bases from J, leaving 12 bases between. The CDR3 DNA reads TGTGCCAGCAGCCCGGGACTTTGGCAGCCCCAGCATTTT. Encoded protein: CASSPGLWQPQHF.

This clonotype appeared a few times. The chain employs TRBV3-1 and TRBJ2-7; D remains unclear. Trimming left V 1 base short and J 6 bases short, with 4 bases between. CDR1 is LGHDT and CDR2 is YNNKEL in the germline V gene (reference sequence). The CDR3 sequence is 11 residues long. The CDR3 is CASSQVGEQYF. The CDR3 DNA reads TGTGCCAGCAGCCAAGTTGGCGAGCAGTACTTC.

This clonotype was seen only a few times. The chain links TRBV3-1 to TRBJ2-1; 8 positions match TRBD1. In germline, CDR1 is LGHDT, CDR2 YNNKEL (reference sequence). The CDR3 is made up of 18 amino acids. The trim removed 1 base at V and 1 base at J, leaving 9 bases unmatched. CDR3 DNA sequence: TGTGCCAGCAGCCAAGTCTTCGGACAGGGCGGTTCCTACAATGAGCAGTTCTTC. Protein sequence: CASSQVFGQGGSYNEQFF.

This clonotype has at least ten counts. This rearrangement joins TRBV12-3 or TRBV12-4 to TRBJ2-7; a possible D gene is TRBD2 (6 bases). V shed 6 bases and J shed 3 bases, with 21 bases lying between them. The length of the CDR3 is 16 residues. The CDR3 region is CASSLNRGTLLYEQYF. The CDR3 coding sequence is TGTGCCAGCAGCCTAAACCGCGGGACTCTCCTCTACGAGCAGTACTTC.

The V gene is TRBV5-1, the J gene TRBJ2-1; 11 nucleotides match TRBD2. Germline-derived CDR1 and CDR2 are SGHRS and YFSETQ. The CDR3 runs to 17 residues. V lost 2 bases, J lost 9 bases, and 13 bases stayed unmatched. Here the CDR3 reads CASSFQLAGETRREQFF. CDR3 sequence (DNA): TGCGCCAGCAGCTTTCAACTAGCGGGAGAAACTCGGCGTGAGCAGTTCTTC.

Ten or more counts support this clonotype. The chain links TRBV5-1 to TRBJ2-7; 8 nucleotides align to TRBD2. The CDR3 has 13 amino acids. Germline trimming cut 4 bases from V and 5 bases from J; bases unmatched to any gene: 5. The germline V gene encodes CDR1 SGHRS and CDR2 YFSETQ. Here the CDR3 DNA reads TGCGCCAGCAGCAGAAATAGCGGGGACGAGCAGTACTTC. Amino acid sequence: CASSRNSGDEQYF.

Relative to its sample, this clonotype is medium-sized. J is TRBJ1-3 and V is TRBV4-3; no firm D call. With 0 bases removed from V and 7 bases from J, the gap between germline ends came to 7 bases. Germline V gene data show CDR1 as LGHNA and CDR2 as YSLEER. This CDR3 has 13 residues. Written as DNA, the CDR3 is TGCGCCAGCAGCCAAGATATTCGTAACACCATATATTTT. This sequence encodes CASSQDIRNTIYF.

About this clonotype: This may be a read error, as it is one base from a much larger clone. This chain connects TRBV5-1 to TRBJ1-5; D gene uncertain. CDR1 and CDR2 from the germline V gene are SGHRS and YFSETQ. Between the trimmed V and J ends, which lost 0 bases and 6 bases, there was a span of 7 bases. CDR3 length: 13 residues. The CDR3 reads CASSLGDSQPQHF. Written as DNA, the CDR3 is TGCGCCAGCAGCTTGGGGGATAGTCAGCCCCAGCATTTT.

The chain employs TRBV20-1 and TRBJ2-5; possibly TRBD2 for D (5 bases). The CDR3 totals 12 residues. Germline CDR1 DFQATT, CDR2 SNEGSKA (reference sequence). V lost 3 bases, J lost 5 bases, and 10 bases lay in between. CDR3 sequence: CSARIPGETQYF. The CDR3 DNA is TGCAGTGCTAGGATCCCGGGGGAGACCCAGTACTTC.

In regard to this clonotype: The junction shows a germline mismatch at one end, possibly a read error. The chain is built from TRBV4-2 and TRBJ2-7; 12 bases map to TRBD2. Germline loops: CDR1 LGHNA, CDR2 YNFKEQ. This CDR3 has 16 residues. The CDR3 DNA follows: TGTGCCATCAGCCCTACCTCTAGCGGGAGGGCCTACGAGCAGTACTTC. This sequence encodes CAISPTSSGRAYEQYF.